This T cell receptor (beta chain) is drawn from a study of T cell responses to AZD1222 COVID-19 vaccine. Findings of the study overall: Seropositive status at baseline applied to only a handful of AZD1222 recipients. Per reports, nearly half of all spike-specific TCRs target regions that are unmutated in variants.

Notes on this clone: Its antigen is unidentified.

Sequencing used immunoSEQ multiplex PCR; TCRdb keeps in-frame clones, though not all of them. The table lists roughly 120,000 clones, 80% to 95% of them singletons. Germline CDR1 is MNHNS and CDR2 is SASEGT. The CDR3 consists of 13 residues. V lost 2 bases and J 5 bases, leaving 8 bases between the germline ends. The chain combines TRBV6-1 with TRBJ2-3; D call uncertain. The source was peripheral blood, collected on day 0 of AZD1222 vaccination. The origin of this receptor is an adult in good health. The CDR3 spells CASSELGIDTQYF. The CDR3 nucleotides are TGTGCCAGCAGTGAACTGGGGATAGATACGCAGTATTTT.